These T cell receptor beta chains were read from a single sample in a study of blood T cell repertoires in COVID-19. Some clones are missing from TCRdb's copy, which holds only in-frame ones; the method was immunoSEQ multiplex PCR. This sample has some 71,000 clones, with roughly 89% found just once. The material sequenced was peripheral blood. These receptors came from a man in his forties or fifties with acute or convalescent COVID-19. Both conserved end residues are part of each CDR3. D genes are given only for firm matches. Only part of the rows carry a size: once, few, many, or a class if the clone is expanded.

cdr3_length	clone_size	v_call	d_call	j_call	cdr3_nt	cdr3_aa
17	few	TRBV4-2	-	TRBJ2-7	TGTGCCAGCAGCCATCCAATCCAGTTGGGCGATGCCTACGAGCAGTACTTC	CASSHPIQLGDAYEQYF
16	-	TRBV14	TRBD1	TRBJ1-1	TGTGCCAGCAGCCAAGAAGGTGGACAGGGGGCGACCAAAGCTTTCTTT	CASSQEGGQGATKAFF
16	-	TRBV5-1	TRBD2	TRBJ2-1	TGCGCCAGCAGTAGGCTAGCGGGAGCGGGCTACAATGAGCAGTTCTTC	CASSRLAGAGYNEQFF
14	-	TRBV27	TRBD1	TRBJ1-1	TGTGCCAGCAGTGAGGGACAGATGAACACTGAAGCTTTCTTT	CASSEGQMNTEAFF
12	-	TRBV27	-	TRBJ1-1	TGTGCCAGCTCTTTGGCCGGGACTGAAGCTTTCTTT	CASSLAGTEAFF
13	once	TRBV5-4	-	TRBJ2-4	TGTGCCAGCAGCTTTTTGGAGGGGAACATTCAGTACTTC	CASSFLEGNIQYF
14	-	TRBV30	TRBD2	TRBJ2-1	TGTGCCTGGAGAAGGGCGGGAGACTACAATGAGCAGTTCTTC	CAWRRAGDYNEQFF
16	once	TRBV5-1	TRBD2	TRBJ2-5	TGCGCCAGCAGCTTGGGGCCAGCGGGGTTACAAGAGACCCAGTACTTC	CASSLGPAGLQETQYF
15	-	TRBV18	TRBD1	TRBJ1-2	TGTGCCAGCTCATCCTCAGGGGGCTCGCCCTATGGCTACACCTTC	CASSSSGGSPYGYTF
12	-	TRBV30	-	TRBJ1-1	TGTGCCTGGAGCCCAGGGATCGCTGAAGCTTTCTTT	CAWSPGIAEAFF
15	-	TRBV10-1	-	TRBJ2-5	TGCGCCAGCAGTGAGTCGACCCCCTTCGGGGAGACCCAGTACTTC	CASSESTPFGETQYF
13	-	TRBV30	-	TRBJ1-2	TGTGCCTGGAGTCCCCCCGTGCGTTATGGCTACACCTTC	CAWSPPVRYGYTF
16	-	TRBV12-5	-	TRBJ1-5	TGTGCTAGTGTTCACATTCAGGGTGGTAGCAATCAGCCCCAGCATTTT	CASVHIQGGSNQPQHF
17	-	TRBV7-9	TRBD1	TRBJ2-5	TGTGCCAGCAGCGCTTTACAGGGGTTAGTTTACCAAGAGACCCAGTACTTC	CASSALQGLVYQETQYF
14	-	TRBV10-1	-	TRBJ2-1	TGCGCCAGCAGTAGGGAGGAGCCCTACAATGAGCAGTTCTTC	CASSREEPYNEQFF
15	-	TRBV6-4	-	TRBJ2-1	TGTGCCAGCAGTGAAGGCGGGCGCTCCTACAATGAGCAGTTCTTC	CASSEGGRSYNEQFF
16	-	TRBV6-2/TRBV6-3	TRBD1	TRBJ1-1	TGTGCCAGCAGCCGGACAGGCCCAGGGCTGAACACTGAAGCTTTCTTT	CASSRTGPGLNTEAFF
12	-	TRBV6-5	-	TRBJ1-1	TGTGCCACCCTCGGACAAACCACTGAAGCTTTCTTT	CATLGQTTEAFF
16	-	TRBV18	-	TRBJ1-2	TGTGCCAGCTCACTCGTCGGGGACATCTCGTCCTATGGCTACACCTTC	CASSLVGDISSYGYTF
15	-	TRBV7-9	TRBD1	TRBJ1-5	TGTGCCAGCAGTCCCACGGACAGGGACAATCAGCCCCAGCATTTT	CASSPTDRDNQPQHF
14	-	TRBV11-1	TRBD1	TRBJ2-7	TGTGCCAGCAGCTTAAACAGGGGAAATCACGAGCAGTACTTC	CASSLNRGNHEQYF
16	-	TRBV5-4	-	TRBJ2-2	TGTGCCAGCAGCGCAATTTCCCGGGTTCAGGGCGGGGAGCTGTTTTTT	CASSAISRVQGGELFF
14	once	TRBV6-4	-	TRBJ2-2	TGTGCCAGCAGATTCTCCCCGGGGACCGGGGAGCTGTTTTTT	CASRFSPGTGELFF
16	-	TRBV6-5	TRBD2	TRBJ2-1	TGTGCCAGCAATTACTCGGGAGGAGTCTCCTACAATGAGCAGTTCTTC	CASNYSGGVSYNEQFF
16	-	TRBV5-1	-	TRBJ1-3	TGCGCCAGCAGCTCAAGGACTCCCAAGGATGGAAACACCATATATTTT	CASSSRTPKDGNTIYF
16	-	TRBV5-5	TRBD1	TRBJ1-6	TGTGCCAGCAGCTCACGGACAGGGACCGATAATTCACCCCTCCACTTT	CASSSRTGTDNSPLHF
11	-	TRBV30	TRBD1	TRBJ2-5	TGTGCCTGGGACCAGTCGGGACAGGGGGACTTC	CAWDQSGQGDF
14	-	TRBV19	TRBD1	TRBJ1-2	TGTGCCAGTAGTATAGCACAGGGGAGGAATGGCTACACCTTC	CASSIAQGRNGYTF
15	-	TRBV11-2	TRBD2	TRBJ2-1	TGTGCCAGCAGCTTAGAGGGGACTAGTAGGAATGAGCAGTTCTTC	CASSLEGTSRNEQFF
15	-	TRBV6-5	-	TRBJ2-3	TGTGCCAGCAGTTTAATCAGGGGAAGGACAGATACGCAGTATTTT	CASSLIRGRTDTQYF
16	-	TRBV27	TRBD1	TRBJ2-7	TGTGCCAGCAGTTTACAGGGACAGGGACTGGCCTACGAGCAGTACTTC	CASSLQGQGLAYEQYF
14	-	TRBV7-9	-	TRBJ1-3	TGTGCCAGCAGCCTCCAGGGGAGAGGAAACACCATATATTTT	CASSLQGRGNTIYF
14	-	TRBV6-8	TRBD2	TRBJ2-7	TGTGCCAGCAGAGCGCGGACTAGCGATTACGAGCAGTACTTC	CASRARTSDYEQYF
13	once	TRBV12-3/TRBV12-4	-	TRBJ2-7	TGTGCCAGCACCCGAAGGGTGGGAGAAGAGCAGTACTTC	CASTRRVGEEQYF
16	-	TRBV7-2	TRBD1	TRBJ1-3	TGTGCCAGCAGCTTAGGGTTCGGGACAGGGGGAAACACCATATATTTT	CASSLGFGTGGNTIYF
15	many	TRBV6-4	TRBD2	TRBJ2-3	TGTGCCAGCAGTGAGGAGGCTAGCGGGAGAGATACGCAGTATTTT	CASSEEASGRDTQYF
16	-	TRBV4-2	-	TRBJ1-4	TGTGCCAGCAGCCAGGGTACAGCTGCAACTAATGAAAAACTGTTTTTT	CASSQGTAATNEKLFF
18	-	TRBV19	-	TRBJ2-4	TGTGCCAGTAGTATCGGCGGATCGGCTAACTTAGCCAAAAACATTCAGTACTTC	CASSIGGSANLAKNIQYF
15	medium-sized	TRBV24-1	TRBD1	TRBJ2-1	TGTGCCACCAGTGGACTACACTCGACAGGGGCTGAGCAGTTCTTC	CATSGLHSTGAEQFF
14	few	TRBV7-8	-	TRBJ1-1	TGTGCCAGCAGCTTTATGAGGCGAGTCACTGAAGCTTTCTTT	CASSFMRRVTEAFF
12	-	TRBV29-1	-	TRBJ2-1	TGCAGCGTTATCCGACAGGCCAATGAGCAGTTCTTC	CSVIRQANEQFF
17	-	TRBV11-2	TRBD2	TRBJ2-5	TGTGCCAGCAGCTTCAGACTAGCGGGAGGGTACCAAGAGACCCAGTACTTC	CASSFRLAGGYQETQYF
15	-	TRBV5-5	-	TRBJ1-3	TGTGCCAGCAGCTTGGAGGCAGGGTCCGGAAACACCATATATTTT	CASSLEAGSGNTIYF
14	once	TRBV19	-	TRBJ2-1	TGTGCCAGTAGTCCTAACCTCCGATCTGGTGAGCAGTTCTTC	CASSPNLRSGEQFF
14	-	TRBV30	-	TRBJ2-4	TGTGCCTGGACGCACAGTGGAGCCAAAAACATTCAGTACTTC	CAWTHSGAKNIQYF
22	-	TRBV23-1	TRBD1	TRBJ2-3	TGCGCCAGCAGTCGATTCCCTCCGGGACAGGGGGAACGAGGGAGGGCCTTGAATACGCAGTATTTT	CASSRFPPGQGERGRALNTQYF
14	-	TRBV5-1	-	TRBJ2-1	TGCGCCAGCAGCTTGAGGTTACCAGGGGATGAGCAGTTCTTC	CASSLRLPGDEQFF
13	-	TRBV18	TRBD1	TRBJ2-3	TGTGCCAGCTCACGGGACAGGGGAGATACGCAGTATTTT	CASSRDRGDTQYF
13	-	TRBV7-8	-	TRBJ2-1	TGTGCCAGCAGCTTGTTGTTGGCGGATGAGCAGTTCTTC	CASSLLLADEQFF
18	-	TRBV15	-	TRBJ2-2	TGTGCCACCAGCACAACAGACAGCCAATCATTCTCCACCGGGGAGCTGTTTTTT	CATSTTDSQSFSTGELFF